This TCR beta chain was observed in a study of blood T cell repertoires in COVID-19. Overall study: Samples representing acute and convalescent COVID-19 were sourced from the United States, Italy and Spain. From T cells, B-cell-depleted T cells, or PBMCs came the material, which was cDNA or gDNA.

The V and J ends lost 4 bases and 9 bases respectively, with 13 bases between them. This CDR3 has 12 amino acids. The protocol was immunoSEQ multiplex PCR, while the TCRdb copy is restricted to in-frame clones and leaves out a portion. This table holds roughly 200,000 clones, about 85% found once. Sequencing used peripheral blood. V and J are TRBV12-3 or TRBV12-4 and TRBJ2-7; TRBD2 is a possible D gene (5 bases). This clonotype was sampled from a woman in her late teens or twenties who had recovered from COVID-19. The CDR3 sequence: CASSSASRGQYF. CDR3 nucleotide sequence: TGTGCCAGCAGTTCCGCAAGTCGGGGGCAGTACTTC.